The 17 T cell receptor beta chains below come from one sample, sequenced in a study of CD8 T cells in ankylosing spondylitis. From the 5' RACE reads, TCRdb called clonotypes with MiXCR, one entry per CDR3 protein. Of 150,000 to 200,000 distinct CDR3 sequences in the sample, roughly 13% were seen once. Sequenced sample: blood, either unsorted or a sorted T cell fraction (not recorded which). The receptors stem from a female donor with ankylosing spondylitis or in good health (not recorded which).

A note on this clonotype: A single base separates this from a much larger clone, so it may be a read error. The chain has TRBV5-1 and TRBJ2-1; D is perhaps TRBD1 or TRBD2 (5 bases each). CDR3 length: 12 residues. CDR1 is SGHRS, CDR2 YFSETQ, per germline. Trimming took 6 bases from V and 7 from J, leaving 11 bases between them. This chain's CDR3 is CASNRDQNEQFF. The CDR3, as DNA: TGCGCCAGCAACCGGGACCAAAATGAGCAGTTCTTC.

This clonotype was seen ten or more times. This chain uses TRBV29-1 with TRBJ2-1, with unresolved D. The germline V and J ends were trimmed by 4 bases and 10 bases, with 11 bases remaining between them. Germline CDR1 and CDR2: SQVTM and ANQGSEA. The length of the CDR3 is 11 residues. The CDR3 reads CSVGLFTEQFF. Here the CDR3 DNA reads TGCAGCGTTGGCCTTTTCACAGAGCAGTTCTTC.

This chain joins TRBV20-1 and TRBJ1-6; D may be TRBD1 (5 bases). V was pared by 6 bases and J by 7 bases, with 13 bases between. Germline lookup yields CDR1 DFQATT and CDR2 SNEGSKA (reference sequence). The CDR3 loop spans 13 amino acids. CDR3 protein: CSAPWGGNSPLHF. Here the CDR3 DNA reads TGCAGTGCACCCTGGGGGGGAAATTCACCCCTCCACTTT.

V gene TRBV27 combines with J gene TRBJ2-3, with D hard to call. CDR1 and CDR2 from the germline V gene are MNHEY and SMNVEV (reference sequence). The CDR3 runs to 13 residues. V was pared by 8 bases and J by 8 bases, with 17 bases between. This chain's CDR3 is CASSPVVGVTQYF. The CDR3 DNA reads TGTGCCAGCTCCCCGGTAGTTGGCGTTACGCAGTATTTT.

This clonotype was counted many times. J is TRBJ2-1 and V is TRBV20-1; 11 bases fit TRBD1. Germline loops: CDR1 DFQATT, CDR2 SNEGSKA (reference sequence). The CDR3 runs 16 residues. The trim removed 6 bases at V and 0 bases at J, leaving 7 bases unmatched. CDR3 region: CSAYGTGGSSYNEQFF. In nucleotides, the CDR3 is TGCAGTGCCTACGGGACAGGGGGTTCCTCCTACAATGAGCAGTTCTTC.

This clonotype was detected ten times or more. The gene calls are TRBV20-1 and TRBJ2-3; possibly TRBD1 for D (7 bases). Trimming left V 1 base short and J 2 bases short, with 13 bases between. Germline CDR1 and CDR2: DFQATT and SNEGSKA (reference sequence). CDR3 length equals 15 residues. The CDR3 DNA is TGCAGTGCTAGAGTCGGAGGGGGCCTCACAGATACGCAGTATTTT. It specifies CSARVGGGLTDTQYF.

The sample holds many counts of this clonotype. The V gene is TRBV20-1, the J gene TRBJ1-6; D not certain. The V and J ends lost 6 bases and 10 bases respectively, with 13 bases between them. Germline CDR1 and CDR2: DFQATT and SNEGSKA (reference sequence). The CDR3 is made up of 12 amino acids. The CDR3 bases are TGCAGTGCCGCTGGTGTGGTATCACCCCTCCACTTT. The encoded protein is CSAAGVVSPLHF.

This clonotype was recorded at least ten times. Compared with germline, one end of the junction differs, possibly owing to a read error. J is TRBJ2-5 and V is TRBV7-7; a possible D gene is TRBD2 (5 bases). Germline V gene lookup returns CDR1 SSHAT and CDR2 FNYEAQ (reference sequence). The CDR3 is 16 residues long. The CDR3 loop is CASSLSSSGGQETQYF. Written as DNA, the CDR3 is TGTGCTAGCAGCTTAAGCAGCTCGGGCGGGCAAGAGACCCAGTACTTC.

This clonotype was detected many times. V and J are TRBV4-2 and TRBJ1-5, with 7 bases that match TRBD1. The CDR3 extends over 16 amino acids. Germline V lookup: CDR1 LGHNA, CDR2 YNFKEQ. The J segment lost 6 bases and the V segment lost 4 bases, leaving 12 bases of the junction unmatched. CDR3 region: CASSPYDRVDGQPQHF. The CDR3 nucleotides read TGTGCCAGCAGCCCGTACGACAGGGTTGATGGTCAGCCCCAGCATTTT.

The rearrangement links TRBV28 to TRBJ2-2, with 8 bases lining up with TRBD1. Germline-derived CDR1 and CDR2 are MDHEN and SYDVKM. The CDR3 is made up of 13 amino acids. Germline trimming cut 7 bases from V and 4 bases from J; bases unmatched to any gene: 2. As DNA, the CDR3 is TGTGCCAGCACGGACAGGGCCACCGGGGAGCTGTTTTTT. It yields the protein CASTDRATGELFF.

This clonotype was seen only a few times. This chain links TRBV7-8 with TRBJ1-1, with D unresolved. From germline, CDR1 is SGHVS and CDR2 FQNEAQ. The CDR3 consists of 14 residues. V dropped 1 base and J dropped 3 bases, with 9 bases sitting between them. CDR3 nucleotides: TGTGCCAGCAGCTTAGAAGCAGGCTACACTGAAGCTTTCTTT. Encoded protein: CASSLEAGYTEAFF.

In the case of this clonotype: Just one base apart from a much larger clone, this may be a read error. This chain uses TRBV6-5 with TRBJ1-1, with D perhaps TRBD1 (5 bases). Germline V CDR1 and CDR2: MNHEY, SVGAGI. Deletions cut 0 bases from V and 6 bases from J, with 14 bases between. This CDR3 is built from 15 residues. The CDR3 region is CASSYSAGQGPEAFF. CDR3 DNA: TGTGCCAGCAGTTACTCGGCAGGGCAGGGCCCTGAAGCTTTCTTT.

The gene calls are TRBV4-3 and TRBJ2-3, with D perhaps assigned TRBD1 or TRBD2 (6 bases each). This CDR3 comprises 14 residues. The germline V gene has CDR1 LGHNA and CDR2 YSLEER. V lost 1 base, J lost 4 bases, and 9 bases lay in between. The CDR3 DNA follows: TGCGCCAGCAGCCAAGTGGGGGGCGCAGATACGCAGTATTTT. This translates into CASSQVGGADTQYF.

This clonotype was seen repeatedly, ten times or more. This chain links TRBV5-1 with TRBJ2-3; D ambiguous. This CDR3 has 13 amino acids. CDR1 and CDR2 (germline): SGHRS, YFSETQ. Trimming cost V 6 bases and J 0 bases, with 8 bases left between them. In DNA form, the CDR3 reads TGCGCCAGCAAAGATACTAGCACAGATACGCAGTATTTT. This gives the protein CASKDTSTDTQYF.

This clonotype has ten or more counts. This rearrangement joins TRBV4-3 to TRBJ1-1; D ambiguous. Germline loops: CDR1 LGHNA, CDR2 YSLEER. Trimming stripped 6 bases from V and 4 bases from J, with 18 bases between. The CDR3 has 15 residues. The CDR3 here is CASSPGSVWGTEAFF. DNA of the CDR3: TGCGCCAGCAGTCCGGGCTCCGTCTGGGGCACTGAAGCTTTCTTT.

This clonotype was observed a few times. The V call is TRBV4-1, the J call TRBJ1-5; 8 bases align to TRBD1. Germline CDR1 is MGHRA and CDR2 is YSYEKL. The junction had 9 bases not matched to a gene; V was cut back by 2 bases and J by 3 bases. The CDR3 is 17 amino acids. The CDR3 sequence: CASSQIPTGAPNQPQHF. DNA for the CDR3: TGCGCCAGCAGCCAAATCCCGACAGGGGCTCCCAATCAGCCCCAGCATTTT.

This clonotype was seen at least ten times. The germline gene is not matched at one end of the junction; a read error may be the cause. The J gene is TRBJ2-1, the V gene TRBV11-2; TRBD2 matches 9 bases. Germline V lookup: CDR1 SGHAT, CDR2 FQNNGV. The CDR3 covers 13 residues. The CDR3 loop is CASSTGIAGEVLF. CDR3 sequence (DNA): TGTGCCAGCAGCACCGGGATAGCGGGAGAGGTTCTCTTC. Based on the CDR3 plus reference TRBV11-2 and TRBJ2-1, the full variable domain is EAGVAQSPRYKIIEKRQSVAFWCNPISGHATLYWYQQILGQGPKLLIQFQNNGVVDDSQLPKDRFSAERLKGVDSTLKIQPAKLEDSAVYLCASSTGIAGEVLFGPGTRLTVL.